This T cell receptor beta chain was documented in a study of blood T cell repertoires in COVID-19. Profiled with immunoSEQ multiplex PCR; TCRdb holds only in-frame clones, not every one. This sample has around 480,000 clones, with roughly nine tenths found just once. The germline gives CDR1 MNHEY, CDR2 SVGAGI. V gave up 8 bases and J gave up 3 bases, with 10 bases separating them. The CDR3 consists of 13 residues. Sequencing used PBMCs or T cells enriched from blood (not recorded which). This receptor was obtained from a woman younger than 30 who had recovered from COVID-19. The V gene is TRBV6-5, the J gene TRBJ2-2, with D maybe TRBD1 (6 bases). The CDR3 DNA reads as TGTGCCAGCCGTCAGGGGTACACCGGGGAGCTGTTTTTT. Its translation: CASRQGYTGELFF.